Listed below are T cell receptor beta chains from one sample, sequenced in a study of human T cells and chemical hapten exposure. TCRdb re-called the 5' RACE reads through MiXCR, storing one row per CDR3 protein. The repertoire holds about 81,000 distinct CDR3 sequences, more than 7.5% seen once, with 2% to 2.5% in the top ten. These receptors all come from a male donor in good health. Each CDR3 is given with its conserved first and last residue. The D gene is left open where the match is weak. Clone size, where shown, is once, few, many, or a class for clones that have expanded.

D	length	size	V	J	DNA	CDR3
TRBD1	14	many	TRBV7-2	TRBJ2-5	TGTGCCAGCAGCTTCGGACAGGGGCTTGAGACCCAGTACTTC	CASSFGQGLETQYF
.	13	few	TRBV19	TRBJ1-2	TGTGCCAGTACCCTCGGGGGGCAAAATGGCTACACCTTC	CASTLGGQNGYTF
TRBD1	16	few	TRBV12-3/TRBV12-4	TRBJ2-1	TGTGCCAGCAGCCTCCTGAGTGGACAGGGGTACAATGAGCAGTTCTTC	CASSLLSGQGYNEQFF
.	14	.	TRBV12-3/TRBV12-4	TRBJ1-5	TGTGCCAGCAGACAGGGAAGGTCCAGTCAGCCCCAGCATTTT	CASRQGRSSQPQHF
.	15	few	TRBV6-1	TRBJ2-3	TGTGCCAGCAGTGAACTTGGGGGGCCCTCAGATACGCAGTATTTT	CASSELGGPSDTQYF
.	12	few	TRBV6-6	TRBJ1-2	TGTGCCAGCAGGGACCTGAACTATGGCTACACCTTC	CASRDLNYGYTF
TRBD1	18	.	TRBV6-6	TRBJ2-2	TGTGCCAGCAGCACTATATACGGGACAGGAATTAACACCGGGGAGCTGTTTTTT	CASSTIYGTGINTGELFF
.	15	.	TRBV6-2/TRBV6-3	TRBJ2-1	TGTGCCAGCAGTTACGGGGGGGCCGCCTACAATGAGCAGTTCTTC	CASSYGGAAYNEQFF
.	16	few	TRBV15	TRBJ1-1	TGTGCCACCAGCGGGGAATCGACAGGCATCGGGACTGAAGCTTTCTTT	CATSGESTGIGTEAFF
.	13	many	TRBV7-9	TRBJ2-5	TGTGCCAGCAACTCAGGACAGCAAGAGACCCAGTACTTC	CASNSGQQETQYF
TRBD2	14	many	TRBV29-1	TRBJ2-7	TGCAGCGTTGTGGCTACTAGCGCGTTCTACGAGCAGTACTTC	CSVVATSAFYEQYF
.	13	many	TRBV7-9	TRBJ1-5	TGTGCCAGCAGCCCCAATAGCAATCAGCCCCAGCATTTT	CASSPNSNQPQHF
TRBD2	15	many	TRBV27	TRBJ2-7	TGTGCCAGCAGTTTATTCGGGAGGCAAAACTACGAGCAGTACTTC	CASSLFGRQNYEQYF
.	10	many	TRBV7-4	TRBJ2-1	TGTGCCAGCAGCTTCAAGGAGCAGTTCTTC	CASSFKEQFF
.	15	.	TRBV7-9	TRBJ2-7	TGTGCCAGCAGCTCTCTATCGCAGGGGTCCTACGAGCAGTACTTC	CASSSLSQGSYEQYF
.	17	few	TRBV21-1	TRBJ2-6	TGTGCCAGCAGCAAAGAGCCAGGGGACTCTGGGGCCAACGTCCTGACTTTC	CASSKEPGDSGANVLTF
TRBD1	15	many	TRBV6-2/TRBV6-3	TRBJ1-5	TGTGCCAGCAGTTACTCCAGGGGGATGAATCAGCCCCAGCATTTT	CASSYSRGMNQPQHF
.	12	.	TRBV29-1	TRBJ1-2	TGCAGCGTTGTCGACAGATTCTATGGCTACACCTTC	CSVVDRFYGYTF
.	15	many	TRBV10-2	TRBJ1-5	TGCGCCAGCAGTGTCGACGGGGGTAGCAATCAGCCCCAGCATTTT	CASSVDGGSNQPQHF
.	17	.	TRBV29-1	TRBJ1-3	TGCAGCGTTGAAGAACACCGAGAGGGGCGCTTTGGAAACACCATATATTTT	CSVEEHREGRFGNTIYF
.	16	few	TRBV20-1	TRBJ1-5	TGCAGTGCTCCTCACCGGGGTGGCGGTCACAATCAGCCCCAGCATTTT	CSAPHRGGGHNQPQHF
TRBD1	13	few	TRBV9	TRBJ1-1	TGTGCCAGCAGCGTCGACAGGGCCACTGAAGCTTTCTTT	CASSVDRATEAFF
.	13	.	TRBV15	TRBJ2-4	TGTGCCACCAGAGAAGTGGGGGAAAACATTCAGTACTTC	CATREVGENIQYF
.	16	.	TRBV27	TRBJ2-7	TGTGCCAGCAGTTTCCTCCAAAAGGGGGGTTCCTACGAGCAGTACTTC	CASSFLQKGGSYEQYF
TRBD2	17	.	TRBV9	TRBJ2-1	TGTGCCAGCAGTCAAAGACTAGCGGGGGCGCCGGGGAATGAGCAGTTCTTC	CASSQRLAGAPGNEQFF
TRBD2	14	few	TRBV11-2	TRBJ2-7	TGTGCCAGCAGCCCAGTAGCGGGAGACTACGAGCAGTACTTC	CASSPVAGDYEQYF
TRBD1	17	.	TRBV14	TRBJ1-1	TGTGCCAGCAGCCCCCCCGGGACAGGGTTTTGGTACACTGAAGCTTTCTTT	CASSPPGTGFWYTEAFF
.	14	.	TRBV5-1	TRBJ1-1	TGCGCCAGCAGCAGCAGGGGTGGAGGCACTGAAGCTTTCTTT	CASSSRGGGTEAFF
.	17	many	TRBV7-3	TRBJ1-1	TGTGCCAGCAGCTCTCCCCTGGCGGACCCCATGAACACTGAAGCTTTCTTT	CASSSPLADPMNTEAFF
TRBD1	20	.	TRBV6-5	TRBJ2-7	TGTGCCAGCAGTTACTCGATATTTGGGACCGGGGGACAGGCCGCCTACGAGCAGTACTTC	CASSYSIFGTGGQAAYEQYF
TRBD1	17	.	TRBV20-1	TRBJ1-5	TGCAGTGCCCCTAAGCCCGGGACAGGATATAGCAATCAGCCCCAGCATTTT	CSAPKPGTGYSNQPQHF
TRBD1	19	.	TRBV5-1	TRBJ1-1	TGCGCCAGCAGCCTGCTTGGGTCCGGGACAGGGGTTAAGTACACTGAAGCTTTCTTT	CASSLLGSGTGVKYTEAFF
.	12	few	TRBV28	TRBJ1-6	TGTGCCAGCAGTTTATCGGCTTCACCCCTCCACTTT	CASSLSASPLHF
.	14	once	TRBV29-1	TRBJ1-1	TGCAGCGTTGAAGGGAGACTTAGGAACACTGAAGCTTTCTTT	CSVEGRLRNTEAFF
TRBD1	14	few	TRBV7-2	TRBJ2-7	TGTGCCAGCAGCCGACAGGGAATAGACTACGAGCAGTACTTC	CASSRQGIDYEQYF
.	15	many	TRBV20-1	TRBJ1-4	TGCAGTGCTAGAGTCCGATCCCCCGGTAATGAAAAACTGTTTTTT	CSARVRSPGNEKLFF
TRBD2	21	.	TRBV2	TRBJ2-5	TGTGCCAGTCTCCCAGGTCGAGGACTAGCGGGAGGGCCCGGTCCACAAGAGACCCAGTACTTC	CASLPGRGLAGGPGPQETQYF
.	14	few	TRBV29-1	TRBJ1-4	TGCAGCGTCACCCCCCGGGATAATAATGAAAAACTGTTTTTT	CSVTPRDNNEKLFF
.	16	few	TRBV3-1	TRBJ2-2	TGTGCCAGCAGGGATTACAGGGTATTAGGCACCGGGGAGCTGTTTTTT	CASRDYRVLGTGELFF
TRBD2	15	few	TRBV2	TRBJ2-2	TGTGCCAGCAATTCGCAGCCTAGCGGAGCCGGGGAGCTGTTTTTT	CASNSQPSGAGELFF
TRBD2	16	many	TRBV6-2/TRBV6-3	TRBJ2-1	TGTGCCAGCAGTTACTGGGTGACTAGCGGGGGCGATGAGCAGTTCTTC	CASSYWVTSGGDEQFF
.	22	few	TRBV7-9	TRBJ1-2	TGTGCCAGCAGCTTCCGGGGGATCCTCCGAAACTACCATCAGGGTCCCCCCTATGGCTACACCTTC	CASSFRGILRNYHQGPPYGYTF
TRBD2	15	few	TRBV10-3	TRBJ2-3	TGTGCCATCAGTGAGACAGCGGGAGGAGGAGATACGCAGTATTTT	CAISETAGGGDTQYF
.	15	few	TRBV18	TRBJ1-1	TGTGCCAGCTCACCGACGGGACCTATGAACACTGAAGCTTTCTTT	CASSPTGPMNTEAFF
.	14	many	TRBV2	TRBJ2-2	TGTGCCAAAACCGGGATACAGAACACCGGGGAGCTGTTTTTT	CAKTGIQNTGELFF
TRBD1	13	.	TRBV20-1	TRBJ1-4	TGCAGTGCTAATGGACAGGGGAATGAAAAACTGTTTTTT	CSANGQGNEKLFF
.	13	few	TRBV9	TRBJ2-1	TGTGCCAGCAGCGTAGGTTTGACCAATGAGCAGTTCTTC	CASSVGLTNEQFF
.	11	few	TRBV6-2/TRBV6-3	TRBJ2-1	TGTGCCAGCAATCGTTGGGATGAGCAGTTCTTC	CASNRWDEQFF
.	14	many	TRBV4-3	TRBJ2-2	TGCGCCAGCAGCCAAGATCAGGCGGCCGGGGAGCTGTTTTTT	CASSQDQAAGELFF
.	19	many	TRBV11-1	TRBJ2-1	TGTGCCAGCAGCTTAGGTCTCCCTAACAGGTTGCAAATGTACAATGAGCAGTTCTTC	CASSLGLPNRLQMYNEQFF
.	13	few	TRBV5-1	TRBJ2-7	TGCGCCAGCAGCTTGAAGGGCACCTACGAGCAGTACTTC	CASSLKGTYEQYF
TRBD2	16	.	TRBV20-1	TRBJ2-1	TGCAGTGCTCTACCCACTAGCGGGGGAACCTACAATGAGCAGTTCTTC	CSALPTSGGTYNEQFF
.	15	few	TRBV25-1	TRBJ2-1	TGTGCCAGCAGTCCCCCCCGGGCCGGTGTCGGAGAGCAGTTCTTC	CASSPPRAGVGEQFF
.	14	many	TRBV3-1	TRBJ1-5	TGTGCCAGCAGCTTCGGCGGGGTGGGCCAGCCCCAGCATTTT	CASSFGGVGQPQHF